This passage covers 15 T cell receptor beta chains from one sample sequenced in a study of blood T cell repertoires in COVID-19. Generated by immunoSEQ multiplex PCR, the TCRdb table keeps only in-frame clones and is missing some. The data show some 310,000 clones, nearly 90% seen once. The sample consisted of peripheral blood. These receptors were obtained from a woman aged 35 to 49 with COVID-19, enrolled during active disease.

The V gene is TRBV6-5, the J gene TRBJ2-7; D is possibly TRBD2 (6 bases). This CDR3 is built from 14 residues. The V and J ends lost 0 bases and 3 bases respectively, with 9 bases between them. Germline-derived CDR1 and CDR2 are MNHEY and SVGAGI. The CDR3 protein is CASSYSGRSYEQYF. The CDR3 DNA reads TGTGCCAGCAGTTACTCGGGGAGGAGCTACGAGCAGTACTTC.

This chain uses TRBV5-1 with TRBJ2-2, with TRBD1 identical over 8 bases. The trim removed 5 bases at V and 6 bases at J, leaving 9 bases unmatched. This CDR3 spans 15 amino acids. CDR1 is SGHRS, CDR2 YFSETQ, per germline. DNA for the CDR3: TGCGCCAGCAGAATCGGACAGGGTGGATCCGGGGAGCTGTTTTTT. It yields the protein CASRIGQGGSGELFF.

This clone was detected once. The V gene is TRBV6-5, the J gene TRBJ2-1; tentatively, D is TRBD2 (5 bases). The CDR3 spans 14 residues. CDR1 is MNHEY and CDR2 is SVGAGI in the germline V gene. V was shortened by 6 bases and J by 2 bases, with 11 bases between the two germline ends. This CDR3 reads CASSSSGPYNEQFF. In DNA, the CDR3 is TGTGCCAGCAGCTCGAGCGGCCCCTACAATGAGCAGTTCTTC.

The rearrangement uses TRBV18 and TRBJ1-2; D perhaps matches TRBD1 (6 bases). The CDR3 is made up of 20 amino acids. The germline V and J ends were trimmed by 4 bases and 5 bases, with 32 bases remaining between them. Germline CDR1 and CDR2: KGHSH and LQKENI. The CDR3 spells CASSLKRQAKTVVPSYGYTF. The CDR3 DNA sequence: TGTGCCAGCTCACTTAAGCGACAGGCTAAAACCGTCGTCCCTTCGTATGGCTACACCTTC.

Only one count was recorded for this clone. The V and J genes are TRBV6-2 or TRBV6-3 and TRBJ2-2, with D uncertain. Trimming removed 4 bases from V and 6 bases from J, with 6 bases in between. This CDR3 contains 12 residues. The V gene's germline CDR1 is MNHEY and CDR2 SVGEGT. For the CDR3, the DNA is TGTGCCAGCAGTTTCCGTCCCGGGGAGCTGTTTTTT. Its translation: CASSFRPGELFF.

The chain is built from TRBV9 and TRBJ2-7, with 7 bases lining up with TRBD2. The CDR3 covers 15 residues. Trimming at V came to 0 bases and at J to 9 bases, leaving 12 bases not matched to a gene. CDR1 and CDR2 from the germline V gene are SGDLS and YYNGEE. The CDR3 loop reads CASSVGGGSGAVQYF. For the CDR3, the DNA is TGTGCCAGCAGCGTAGGGGGCGGGAGTGGGGCAGTGCAGTACTTC.

V is TRBV27 and J is TRBJ2-7; 9 nucleotides align to TRBD1. The CDR3 is 14 amino acids. Germline trimming cut 3 bases from V and 4 bases from J; bases unmatched to any gene: 4. Germline V gene sequence: CDR1 MNHEY, CDR2 SMNVEV (reference sequence). CDR3 nucleotide sequence: TGTGCCAGCAGTTTTGGGACAGGGAGGTACGAGCAGTACTTC. This encodes CASSFGTGRYEQYF.

The V call is TRBV15, the J call TRBJ1-2; possibly TRBD1 for D (5 bases). This CDR3 is built from 14 residues. Germline values: CDR1 LNHNV, CDR2 YYDKDF (reference sequence). Trimming stripped 3 bases from V and 0 bases from J, with 8 bases between. The CDR3 DNA reads TGTGCCACCAGCAGGGGACTGTCTAACTATGGCTACACCTTC. Protein product: CATSRGLSNYGYTF. Based on the CDR3 plus reference TRBV15 and TRBJ1-2, the full variable domain is DAMVIQNPRYQVTQFGKPVTLSCSQTLNHNVMYWYQQKSSQAPKLLFHYYDKDFNNEADTPDNFQSRRPNTSFCFLDIRSPGLGDTAMYLCATSRGLSNYGYTFGSGTRLTVV.

The chain uses TRBV29-1 and TRBJ1-1, with 8 bases fitting TRBD1. J was trimmed by 5 bases and V by 6 bases; bases with no gene match: 8. Germline CDR1 SQVTM, CDR2 ANQGSEA. This CDR3 has 13 amino acids. DNA for the CDR3: TGCAGCGTGGCGACAGGGGTCGATACTGAAGCTTTCTTT. Protein: CSVATGVDTEAFF.

V and J are TRBV6-2 or TRBV6-3 and TRBJ2-4; D is perhaps TRBD1 (6 bases). The CDR3 runs 13 residues. V was shortened by 4 bases and J by 9 bases, with 13 bases between the two germline ends. Germline V CDR1 and CDR2: MNHEY, SVGEGT. CDR3 amino acids: CASSWDNRGIQYF. CDR3 sequence (DNA): TGTGCCAGCAGTTGGGACAATAGGGGCATTCAGTACTTC.

This chain connects TRBV5-6 to TRBJ2-3, with a weak D call TRBD2 (6 bases). Trimming stripped 4 bases from V and 5 bases from J, with 14 bases between. The CDR3 runs to 14 residues. CDR1 is SGHDT and CDR2 is YYEEEE in the germline V gene. The CDR3 DNA follows: TGTGCCAGCAGCCCGGGACTGATGGAAGATACGCAGTATTTT. Its translation: CASSPGLMEDTQYF.

V gene TRBV28 combines with J gene TRBJ2-7; 9 nucleotides match TRBD1. CDR3 length equals 15 residues. J was trimmed by 5 bases and V by 5 bases; bases with no gene match: 10. CDR1 and CDR2 (germline): MDHEN, SYDVKM. The CDR3 DNA reads as TGTGCCAGCAGTACCTCCGGGACAGGGTTCCACGAGCAGTACTTC. Amino acid sequence: CASSTSGTGFHEQYF.

This chain uses TRBV5-1 with TRBJ1-4, with 8 nucleotides matching TRBD1. The CDR3 runs 16 residues. After removal of 3 bases from V and 7 bases from J, the junction contained 11 bases not matched to a gene. The V gene's germline CDR1 is SGHRS and CDR2 YFSETQ. CDR3 DNA: TGCGCCAGCAGCTCTTTTGGACAGGGAGGGAGTGAAAAACTGTTTTTT. This gives the protein CASSSFGQGGSEKLFF.

The chain uses TRBV5-1 and TRBJ2-7; tentatively, D is TRBD1 (7 bases). With 0 bases removed from V and 5 bases from J, the gap between germline ends came to 21 bases. CDR3 length equals 17 residues. Germline V lookup: CDR1 SGHRS, CDR2 YFSETQ. The CDR3 here is CASSLGRVGQGGHEQYF. DNA for the CDR3: TGCGCCAGCAGCTTGGGGCGTGTGGGGCAGGGGGGCCACGAGCAGTACTTC.

The chain combines TRBV12-3 or TRBV12-4 with TRBJ1-3, with D uncertain. The CDR3 length is 13 residues. Trimming pared 3 bases from V and 4 bases from J, leaving 7 bases between. This CDR3 is CASSFTSGNTIYF. CDR3 nucleotides: TGTGCCAGCAGTTTTACTTCCGGAAACACCATATATTTT.